Each of the 30 T cell receptor beta chains below was sequenced from the same sample in a study of blood T cell repertoires in COVID-19. Only in-frame clones appear in the TCRdb table, and some are missing; sequencing was by immunoSEQ multiplex PCR. This table holds just under 250,000 clones, about 89% found once. What was sequenced was PBMCs or T cells enriched from blood (not recorded which). The receptor set was obtained from a woman aged 30 to 39 who had recovered from COVID-19.

This clone is a singleton in its sample. V is TRBV9 and J is TRBJ2-3; 11 nucleotides match TRBD2. After removal of 4 bases from V and 0 bases from J, the junction contained 4 bases not matched to a gene. Germline V gene data show CDR1 as SGDLS and CDR2 as YYNGEE. The CDR3 loop spans 16 amino acids. CDR3 in DNA: TGTGCCAGCAGCCCTCTAGCGGGAGGAAGCACAGATACGCAGTATTTT. It translates to CASSPLAGGSTDTQYF.

This chain links TRBV11-3 with TRBJ2-1, with TRBD2 matching over 14 bases. The length of the CDR3 is 16 residues. The V gene end was trimmed by 5 bases and the J gene end by 6 bases; junction bases not matched to a gene: 6. Germline loops: CDR1 SGHNT, CDR2 YENEEA. In DNA form, the CDR3 reads TGTGCCAGCAGCGACCACGGGACTAGCGGGAGCAATGAGCAGTTCTTC. It specifies CASSDHGTSGSNEQFF.

V is TRBV7-2 and J is TRBJ2-3, with TRBD2 matching 8 bases. Trimming took 0 bases from V and 7 from J; bases not matched to a gene: 12. The germline V gene encodes CDR1 SGHTA and CDR2 FQGNSA. The CDR3 is made up of 17 amino acids. CDR3 sequence: CASSLALVVSGRNTQYF. For the CDR3, the DNA is TGTGCCAGCAGCTTAGCGCTAGTAGTCAGCGGGAGAAATACGCAGTATTTT.

This clone was seen at least ten times. The V call is TRBV9, the J call TRBJ2-3; D might be TRBD2 (5 bases). The CDR3 consists of 16 residues. Trimming removed 3 bases at V and 4 bases at J, with 18 bases between. Germline V gene lookup returns CDR1 SGDLS and CDR2 YYNGEE. The CDR3 DNA reads as TGTGCCAGCAGCGATTACCTCGGGGTCAGTCCAGATACGCAGTATTTT. As protein: CASSDYLGVSPDTQYF.

The genes are TRBV28 and TRBJ2-1, with 9 bases aligning to TRBD2. The CDR3 extends over 15 amino acids. V was clipped by 6 bases and J by 5 bases; unmatched bases: 8. CDR1 MDHEN and CDR2 SYDVKM come from the germline V gene. The CDR3 DNA reads as TGTGCCAGCAGGGCTAGCGGGGAGGGAGACAATGAGCAGTTCTTC. Protein: CASRASGEGDNEQFF.

The chain joins TRBV5-6 to TRBJ2-1, with D perhaps matching TRBD2 (5 bases). V lost 3 bases and J lost 0, with 13 bases in between. Germline V gene lookup returns CDR1 SGHDT and CDR2 YYEEEE. CDR3 length equals 16 residues. CDR3 sequence (DNA): TGTGCCAGCAGCTCCTATTTGGGGAGCTCCTACAATGAGCAGTTCTTC. It encodes CASSSYLGSSYNEQFF.

This clone was recorded a few times. The J gene is TRBJ2-1, the V gene TRBV28; 7 bases match TRBD2. V lost 5 bases to trimming and J lost 1 base; unmatched junction nucleotides: 14. The germline gives CDR1 MDHEN, CDR2 SYDVKM. The length of the CDR3 is 18 residues. CDR3 region: CASSPIILLGGSYNEQFF. CDR3 nucleotide sequence: TGTGCCAGCAGTCCTATCATCCTCCTCGGGGGGTCCTACAATGAGCAGTTCTTC. The complete variable domain, with remaining parts taken from reference TRBV28 and TRBJ2-1, reads DVKVTQSSRYLVKRTGEKVFLECVQDMDHENMFWYRQDPGLGLRLIYFSYDVKMKEKGDIPEGYSVSREKKERFSLILESASTNQTSMYLCASSPIILLGGSYNEQFFGPGTRLTVL.

The J gene is TRBJ1-2, the V gene TRBV18; D is uncertain. This CDR3 spans 13 amino acids. Deletions cut 10 bases from V and 8 bases from J, with 20 bases between. Germline-derived CDR1 and CDR2 are KGHSH and LQKENI. This CDR3 is CATQERESGGYTF. Written as DNA, the CDR3 is TGTGCCACCCAGGAAAGGGAGTCGGGCGGCTACACCTTC.

This chain joins TRBV7-2 and TRBJ1-1; 8 positions match TRBD1. The CDR3 covers 14 residues. V lost 5 bases to trimming and J lost 4 bases; unmatched junction nucleotides: 6. The germline V gene has CDR1 SGHTA and CDR2 FQGNSA. The CDR3 loop reads CASSIDRGATEAFF. In DNA form, the CDR3 reads TGTGCCAGCAGCATCGACAGGGGAGCCACTGAAGCTTTCTTT. Combining the CDR3 with reference TRBV7-2 and TRBJ1-1 gives the whole variable domain GAGVSQSPSNKVTEKGKDVELRCDPISGHTALYWYRQSLGQGLEFLIYFQGNSAPDKSGLPSDRFSAERTGGSVSTLTIQRTQQEDSAVYLCASSIDRGATEAFFGQGTRLTVV.

The count of this clone is one. This sequence joins TRBV7-2 and TRBJ2-1; 7 positions match TRBD2. This CDR3 has 14 amino acids. Per the germline V gene, CDR1 is SGHTA and CDR2 is FQGNSA. V shed 3 bases and J 2 bases; nucleotides not matched to a gene: 1. DNA for the CDR3: TGTGCCAGCAGCTTCGGACTAGCCTACAATGAGCAGTTCTTC. As protein: CASSFGLAYNEQFF.

The CDR3 is CASSWGTEGNSPLHF. As DNA, the CDR3 is TGTGCCAGCAGCTGGGGGACAGAAGGAAATTCACCCCTCCACTTT. V usage is TRBV27 and J usage is TRBJ1-6; 7 positions match TRBD1. This CDR3 is built from 15 residues. V shed 6 bases and J 7 bases; nucleotides not matched to a gene: 9. Germline V gene lookup returns CDR1 MNHEY and CDR2 SMNVEV (reference sequence).

The chain employs TRBV7-8 and TRBJ2-3; 7 bases are a match to TRBD1. Losses at the gene ends were 5 bases for V and 2 bases for J; bases not matched to a gene: 7. The CDR3 runs 15 residues. CDR1 and CDR2 from the germline V gene are SGHVS and FQNEAQ. CDR3 sequence (DNA): TGTGCCAGCAGCCGACAGGGCGTCCCCACAGATACGCAGTATTTT. Translating gives CASSRQGVPTDTQYF.

This rearrangement joins TRBV5-8 to TRBJ1-5; possibly TRBD1 for D (6 bases). The CDR3 runs 12 residues. Germline V gene lookup returns CDR1 SGHTS and CDR2 YDEGEE. V lost 8 bases and J lost 4, with 10 bases in between. DNA of the CDR3: TGTGCCAGTGCTCAGGGGAATCAGCCCCAGCATTTT. It encodes CASAQGNQPQHF.

CDR3 DNA: TGTGCCAGCAGTGAATACGGCGGGATCGGAGCTTTCTTT. Its protein product is CASSEYGGIGAFF. V gene TRBV25-1 combines with J gene TRBJ1-1; D call uncertain. V shed 0 bases and J shed 10 bases, with 12 bases lying between them. The CDR3 length is 13 residues. Germline V gene sequence: CDR1 MGHDK, CDR2 SYGVNS.

The rearrangement joins TRBV30 to TRBJ2-7; unclear D gene. The ends were cut back, 5 bases at V and 5 bases at J, with 25 bases in the middle. Germline lookup yields CDR1 GTSNPN and CDR2 SVGIG (reference sequence). The CDR3 has 16 amino acids. The CDR3 DNA reads as TGTGCCTGGGGCGCCTTAATGAGTCTAAAAAGCCACGAGCAGTACTTC. Residues: CAWGALMSLKSHEQYF.

This clone was detected only once. This chain connects TRBV19 to TRBJ2-7; 10 bases are a match to TRBD2. J lost 6 bases, V lost 4 bases, and 12 bases had no gene match. CDR3 length equals 16 residues. Germline-derived CDR1 and CDR2 are LNHDA and SQIVND (reference sequence). The CDR3, as DNA: TGTGCCAGTAGTAATACAAGCGGGAGGGCCTTGGGCGAGCAGTACTTC. This codes for CASSNTSGRALGEQYF.

The rearrangement joins TRBV5-1 to TRBJ2-1; 14 bases align to TRBD2. Germline values: CDR1 SGHRS, CDR2 YFSETQ. CDR3 length: 17 residues. The V segment lost 4 bases and the J segment 5 bases; nucleotides outside the gene matches: 8. The CDR3 DNA is TGCGCCAGCAGCAGGACTAGCGGGAGGAATAGGCACAATGAGCAGTTCTTC. This sequence encodes CASSRTSGRNRHNEQFF.

The V and J genes are TRBV28 and TRBJ1-4; D is possibly TRBD1 (5 bases). Germline loops: CDR1 MDHEN, CDR2 SYDVKM. V lost 6 bases to trimming and J lost 4 bases, with 9 bases between them. The CDR3 has 13 amino acids. CDR3 sequence: CASRTAYNEKLFF. CDR3 sequence (DNA): TGTGCCAGCAGGACAGCTTATAATGAAAAACTGTTTTTT.

V is TRBV11-2 and J is TRBJ1-3, with TRBD1 matching over 9 bases. Germline assignment: CDR1 SGHAT and CDR2 FQNNGV. CDR3 length equals 17 residues. V was pared by 4 bases and J by 0 bases, with 7 bases of the junction left unmatched. Here the CDR3 reads CASSYVTGGASGNTIYF. The CDR3 nucleotides read TGTGCCAGCAGCTACGTAACAGGGGGCGCCTCTGGAAACACCATATATTTT. Combining the CDR3 with reference TRBV11-2 and TRBJ1-3 gives the whole variable domain EAGVAQSPRYKIIEKRQSVAFWCNPISGHATLYWYQQILGQGPKLLIQFQNNGVVDDSQLPKDRFSAERLKGVDSTLKIQPAKLEDSAVYLCASSYVTGGASGNTIYFGEGSWLTVV.

This chain's CDR3 is CASRLAGVPSYEQYF. For the CDR3, the DNA is TGTGCCAGCAGACTAGCGGGAGTTCCGTCCTACGAGCAGTACTTC. This rearrangement joins TRBV2 to TRBJ2-7; 11 bases line up with TRBD2. With V trimmed by 6 bases and J by 1 base, 5 bases remained unmatched. The CDR3 sequence is 15 residues long. Germline V gives CDR1 SNHLY, CDR2 FYNNEI.

The chain carries TRBV28 and TRBJ1-1, with 9 bases matching TRBD1. Germline values: CDR1 MDHEN, CDR2 SYDVKM. The CDR3 runs 15 residues. The junction had 8 bases not matched to a gene; V was cut back by 4 bases and J by 5 bases. The CDR3: CASSSHGTGRTEAFF. In DNA form, the CDR3 reads TGTGCCAGCAGTTCACATGGGACAGGGCGAACTGAAGCTTTCTTT. Together with reference TRBV28 and TRBJ1-1, the CDR3 gives the full variable domain: DVKVTQSSRYLVKRTGEKVFLECVQDMDHENMFWYRQDPGLGLRLIYFSYDVKMKEKGDIPEGYSVSREKKERFSLILESASTNQTSMYLCASSSHGTGRTEAFFGQGTRLTVV.

The chain links TRBV21-1 to TRBJ1-4; the table's D gene call, TRBD1, was not cross checked with the DNA. TRBV21-1 has pseudogene status. The CDR3 runs 16 residues. The CDR3 loop is CASSNDRTGSSEKLFF. The CDR3 DNA is TGTGCCAGCAGCAACGATCGCACAGGGAGCAGTGAAAAACTGTTTTTT.

The chain recombines TRBV4-1 with TRBJ1-5; D is uncertain. Germline CDR1 is MGHRA and CDR2 is YSYEKL. The CDR3 runs 18 residues. The V and J ends lost 0 bases and 0 bases respectively, with 15 bases between them. CDR3 sequence: CASSQEGYAEYSNQPQHF. The CDR3 DNA sequence: TGCGCCAGCAGCCAAGAGGGCTATGCAGAATATAGCAATCAGCCCCAGCATTTT.

The V gene is TRBV19, the J gene TRBJ2-5; no definite D call. Trimming pared 5 bases from V and 4 bases from J, leaving 5 bases between. Germline loops: CDR1 LNHDA, CDR2 SQIVND (reference sequence). The CDR3 sequence is 11 residues long. Written as DNA, the CDR3 is TGTGCCAGTAGTTTCGGAGAGACCCAGTACTTC. It codes for CASSFGETQYF. Combining the CDR3 with reference TRBV19 and TRBJ2-5 gives the whole variable domain DGGITQSPKYLFRKEGQNVTLSCEQNLNHDAMYWYRQDPGQGLRLIYYSQIVNDFQKGDIAEGYSVSREKKESFPLTVTSAQKNPTAFYLCASSFGETQYFGPGTRLLVL.

This chain links TRBV30 with TRBJ2-5; no clear D gene. The CDR3 extends over 13 amino acids. Trimming stripped 2 bases from V and 5 bases from J, with 12 bases between. Germline assignment: CDR1 GTSNPN and CDR2 SVGIG (reference sequence). CDR3 region: CAWSHAAWETQYF. The CDR3 DNA follows: TGTGCCTGGAGTCATGCGGCTTGGGAGACCCAGTACTTC.

For this clone: The identical CDR3 is also encoded by other nucleotide sequences in the sample. The chain links TRBV18 to TRBJ1-2, with D unresolved. Trimming left V 1 base short and J 8 bases short, with 8 bases between. This CDR3 region has 12 residues. Germline V CDR1 and CDR2: KGHSH, LQKENI. For the CDR3, the DNA is TGTGCCAGCTCACCACAGGGAGGCGGCTACACCTTC. Protein sequence: CASSPQGGGYTF.

The chain joins TRBV14 to TRBJ1-1; D unresolved. The CDR3 contains 15 residues. The V and J ends lost 0 bases and 5 bases respectively, with 13 bases between them. Per germline, CDR1 SGHDN and CDR2 FVKESK. CDR3 bases: TGTGCCAGCAGCCAAGATCACCTCAGGAGGACTGAAGCTTTCTTT. It translates to CASSQDHLRRTEAFF.

The genes are TRBV4-2 and TRBJ2-6, with D perhaps matching TRBD2 (5 bases). The V gene's germline CDR1 is LGHNA and CDR2 YNFKEQ. Trimming cost V 9 bases and J 2 bases, with 20 bases left between them. This CDR3 comprises 17 residues. CDR3 amino acids: CASSLEGGGTGANVLTF. CDR3 bases: TGTGCCAGTAGCTTAGAAGGCGGAGGAACTGGGGCCAACGTCCTGACTTTC.

J is TRBJ2-1 and V is TRBV6-1; no clear D. Trimming took off 3 bases at V and 0 bases at J, with 9 bases between the two ends. Germline V gene lookup returns CDR1 MNHNS and CDR2 SASEGT. The CDR3 has 15 amino acids. CDR3 nucleotides: TGTGCCAGCAGTGACAGAGCGAGCTCCTACAATGAGCAGTTCTTC. As protein: CASSDRASSYNEQFF.

This clone was picked up one time. V gene TRBV2 combines with J gene TRBJ1-6, with 7 positions matching TRBD1. CDR1 SNHLY and CDR2 FYNNEI come from the germline V gene. This CDR3 spans 16 amino acids. The trim removed 0 bases at V and 7 bases at J, leaving 6 bases unmatched. CDR3 nucleotide sequence: TGTGCCAGCAGTGAAGCAGTGACAGGGAAAAATTCACCCCTCCACTTT. Encoded protein: CASSEAVTGKNSPLHF.